This passage covers 32 T cell receptor beta chains from one sample sequenced in a study of T-cell memory formation after mild COVID-19. Each CDR3 protein gets one entry after TCRdb re-called the 5' RACE reads with MiXCR. The table records more than 100,000 distinct CDR3 sequences, roughly 6% of them present only once. The specimen sequenced was PBMCs or a T cell subset sorted from them (not recorded which). Receptor source: an adult woman who had mild COVID-19 (a few samples of this study predate the infection). Cell type and time point are not known.

This clonotype showed up many times. The chain links TRBV12-3 or TRBV12-4 to TRBJ2-6; D is perhaps TRBD2 (5 bases). The CDR3 spans 14 residues. V lost 7 bases, J lost 2 bases, and 9 bases lay in between. CDR3 residues: CASKAVPGANVLTF. CDR3 DNA sequence: TGTGCCAGCAAAGCGGTCCCTGGGGCCAACGTCCTGACTTTC.

The chain employs TRBV7-8 and TRBJ1-2; D gene unclear. V lost 5 bases and J lost 0, with 16 bases in between. The germline gives CDR1 SGHVS, CDR2 FQNEAQ. The CDR3 runs 16 residues. CDR3 in DNA: TGTGCCAGCAGCGTATCAGGCCTCGGAACTAACTATGGCTACACCTTC. Its protein is CASSVSGLGTNYGYTF.

The sample holds a few counts of this clonotype. This rearrangement joins TRBV11-2 to TRBJ2-5; no firm D call. Trimming stripped 8 bases from V and 3 bases from J, with 13 bases between. Germline assignment: CDR1 SGHAT and CDR2 FQNNGV. The CDR3 sequence is 13 residues long. In DNA, the CDR3 is TGTGCCAGCGGACCCCTTAGGGAAGAGACCCAGTACTTC. Its protein product is CASGPLREETQYF.

Here the CDR3 DNA reads TGTGCCAGCAGTTACGCCCCCGGGACAGGCGACAATGAGCAGTTCTTC. It specifies CASSYAPGTGDNEQFF. The V gene is TRBV6-5, the J gene TRBJ2-1, with 8 bases that match TRBD1. CDR1 and CDR2 from the germline V gene are MNHEY and SVGAGI. This CDR3 has 16 amino acids. The V gene end was trimmed by 2 bases and the J gene end by 5 bases; junction bases not matched to a gene: 8.

This clonotype was counted ten times or more. The rearrangement joins TRBV7-9 to TRBJ1-1; TRBD1 matches at 7 bases. V was clipped by 4 bases and J by 0 bases; unmatched bases: 5. The CDR3 sequence is 15 residues long. CDR1 and CDR2 from the germline V gene are SEHNR and FQNEAQ (reference sequence). CDR3 region: CASSSPGQLNTEAFF. CDR3 nucleotides: TGTGCCAGCAGCTCCCCGGGACAGCTGAACACTGAAGCTTTCTTT.

About this clonotype itself: A much larger clone lies one base from this, so it may be a read error. V usage is TRBV24-1 and J usage is TRBJ2-3; D may correspond to TRBD1 or TRBD2 (5 bases each). V was shortened by 0 bases and J by 1 base, with 10 bases between the two germline ends. CDR3 length: 16 amino acids. Per germline, CDR1 KGHDR and CDR2 SFDVKD. The CDR3 coding sequence is TGTGCCACCAGTGATTTGCAATTGGGGGGCACAGATACGCAGTATTTT. Protein product: CATSDLQLGGTDTQYF.

This clonotype was observed at least ten times. The chain is built from TRBV12-3 or TRBV12-4 and TRBJ2-4, with a possible D match to TRBD2 (6 bases). There are 15 residues in the CDR3. With 6 bases removed from V and 8 bases from J, the gap between germline ends came to 20 bases. In DNA, the CDR3 is TGTGCCAGCAGGGTCGGTTCGGGGGAGAAGGACATTCAGTACTTC. This codes for CASRVGSGEKDIQYF.

This sequence joins TRBV7-2 and TRBJ2-5, with 8 positions matching TRBD1. Trimming removed 1 base from V and 1 base from J; junction bases left unmatched: 5. The germline CDR1 and CDR2 sequences are SGHTA and FQGNSA. This CDR3 has 16 amino acids. The CDR3 reads CASSLGWTGLQETQYF. CDR3 bases: TGTGCCAGCAGCTTAGGGTGGACAGGGCTCCAAGAGACCCAGTACTTC.

This clonotype occurred a few times. The chain recombines TRBV29-1 with TRBJ2-5; 9 bases agree with TRBD2. The J segment lost 0 bases and the V segment lost 4 bases, leaving 3 bases of the junction unmatched. Germline CDR1 is SQVTM and CDR2 is ANQGSEA. CDR3 length: 14 residues. The CDR3, as DNA: TGCAGCGTTGGACTAGCGGAGTACCAAGAGACCCAGTACTTC. Translation gives CSVGLAEYQETQYF.

This chain joins TRBV27 and TRBJ1-1, with 8 bases aligning to TRBD1. CDR1 MNHEY and CDR2 SMNVEV come from the germline V gene (reference sequence). V lost 5 bases and J lost 11; bases outside the gene matches: 13. CDR3 length: 14 amino acids. CDR3 loop: CASSVYRGGDEAFF. CDR3 nucleotide sequence: TGTGCCAGCAGTGTATACAGGGGGGGTGATGAGGCTTTCTTT.

The chain is built from TRBV7-2 and TRBJ2-1; D may correspond to TRBD1 or TRBD2 (6 bases each). There are 14 residues in the CDR3. Trimming pared 1 base from V and 6 bases from J, leaving 10 bases between. Per germline, CDR1 SGHTA and CDR2 FQGNSA. CDR3 bases: TGTGCCAGCAGCTTAGACGGAGGGGGCAATGAGCAGTTCTTC. Encoded protein: CASSLDGGGNEQFF.

The chain couples TRBV11-2 to TRBJ1-5; TRBD1 agrees at 7 bases. The V segment lost 0 bases and the J segment 6 bases; nucleotides outside the gene matches: 11. Germline CDR1 and CDR2: SGHAT and FQNNGV. The CDR3 consists of 17 residues. Here the CDR3 reads CASSLDAGQGVSQPQHF. CDR3 coding DNA: TGTGCCAGCAGCTTAGATGCCGGCCAGGGGGTGTCTCAGCCCCAGCATTTT.

The rearrangement links TRBV7-6 to TRBJ1-1; perhaps TRBD1 as D (5 bases). The CDR3 is 14 amino acids. The germline gives CDR1 SGHVS, CDR2 FNYEAQ. The V and J ends lost 5 bases and 2 bases respectively, with 12 bases between them. The CDR3 loop is CASSRRQLNTEAFF. The CDR3 nucleotides read TGTGCCAGCAGCAGGAGACAGTTAAACACTGAAGCTTTCTTT.

This clonotype was detected ten times or more. The chain has TRBV20-1 and TRBJ2-5; weak D call: TRBD2 (5 bases). The germline CDR1 and CDR2 sequences are DFQATT and SNEGSKA (reference sequence). The CDR3 has 13 residues. V lost 3 bases to trimming and J lost 7 bases, with 15 bases between them. The CDR3 protein is CSASPTRFGTQYF. Written as DNA, the CDR3 is TGCAGTGCTAGCCCTACTAGATTCGGGACCCAGTACTTC.

The CDR3 region has the DNA TGTGCCACCAGCGATCCGAGACAGGGGGCGGGCGAGCAGTACTTC. This encodes CATSDPRQGAGEQYF. The chain employs TRBV24-1 and TRBJ2-7; 10 positions match TRBD1. The CDR3 is 15 amino acids. CDR1 KGHDR and CDR2 SFDVKD come from the germline V gene. After removal of 7 bases from V and 6 bases from J, the junction contained 11 bases not matched to a gene.

There are a few counts of this clonotype. This chain connects TRBV7-2 to TRBJ2-7; D gene ambiguous. CDR1 and CDR2 from the germline V gene are SGHTA and FQGNSA. V was clipped by 6 bases and J by 3 bases, with 6 bases between them. The CDR3 runs to 11 residues. CDR3 residues: CASSPHYEQYF. CDR3 sequence (DNA): TGTGCCAGCAGTCCCCACTACGAGCAGTACTTC.

In this sample, this clonotype turned up many times. The rearrangement uses TRBV7-2 and TRBJ2-5; D call uncertain. The CDR3 has 17 residues. In germline, CDR1 is SGHTA, CDR2 FQGNSA. Trimming took 3 bases from V and 2 from J, leaving 19 bases between them. Here the CDR3 reads CASSFRRTPFGQETQYF. The CDR3 nucleotides are TGTGCCAGCAGCTTTAGACGGACCCCCTTTGGGCAAGAGACCCAGTACTTC.

This clonotype showed up just a few times. The chain links TRBV20-1 to TRBJ1-5; D ambiguous. CDR3 length: 15 amino acids. Germline loops: CDR1 DFQATT, CDR2 SNEGSKA (reference sequence). V was trimmed by 3 bases and J by 2 bases, leaving 14 bases between them. The CDR3 reads CSASFSGDGNQPQHF. CDR3 sequence (DNA): TGCAGTGCTAGCTTCTCGGGCGACGGCAATCAGCCCCAGCATTTT.

The chain employs TRBV5-1 and TRBJ2-5; D is unresolved. This CDR3 region has 12 residues. Germline V lookup: CDR1 SGHRS, CDR2 YFSETQ. With 6 bases removed from V and 3 bases from J, the gap between germline ends came to 9 bases. The CDR3 coding sequence is TGCGCCAGCAACCTCCCCGAAGAGACCCAGTACTTC. This encodes CASNLPEETQYF.

This clonotype was detected ten times or more. This sequence joins TRBV7-9 and TRBJ2-3, with D possibly TRBD2 on 5 matching bases. V was clipped by 5 bases and J by 5 bases, with 11 bases between them. In germline, CDR1 is SEHNR, CDR2 FQNEAQ (reference sequence). The CDR3 length is 13 residues. The CDR3 sequence is CASSPGVEDTQYF. CDR3 in DNA: TGTGCCAGCAGCCCCGGGGTCGAAGATACGCAGTATTTT. The whole variable domain, remainder taken from reference TRBV7-9 and TRBJ2-3, is DTGVSQNPRHKITKRGQNVTFRCDPISEHNRLYWYRQTLGQGPEFLTYFQNEAQLEKSRLLSDRFSAERPKGSFSTLEIQRTEQGDSAMYLCASSPGVEDTQYFGPGTRLTVL.

The gene calls are TRBV3-1 and TRBJ1-2, with TRBD1 matching 8 bases. Germline V gene data show CDR1 as LGHDT and CDR2 as YNNKEL (reference sequence). The J segment lost 7 bases and the V segment lost 1 base, leaving 8 bases of the junction unmatched. The CDR3 has 15 amino acids. The CDR3 here is CASSQGGRGRSGYTF. The CDR3 DNA sequence: TGTGCCAGCAGCCAAGGTGGCAGGGGGCGGAGTGGCTACACCTTC. Drawing the rest from reference TRBV3-1 and TRBJ1-2, the complete variable domain is DTAVSQTPKYLVTQMGNDKSIKCEQNLGHDTMYWYKQDSKKFLKIMFSYNNKELIINETVPNRFSPKSPDKAHLNLHINSLELGDSAVYFCASSQGGRGRSGYTFGSGTRLTVV.

The rearrangement links TRBV5-1 to TRBJ2-2; 13 positions match TRBD2. The CDR3 length is 20 residues. Trimming took 3 bases from V and 4 from J; bases not matched to a gene: 15. CDR1 is SGHRS and CDR2 is YFSETQ in the germline V gene. The CDR3 nucleotides are TGCGCCAGCAGCTCAGGCCTTATGGGGACTAGCGGGATGTTCACCGGGGAGCTGTTTTTT. Translating it yields CASSSGLMGTSGMFTGELFF.

The chain recombines TRBV29-1 with TRBJ2-7; the D call may be TRBD1 or TRBD2 (5 bases each). The V gene's germline CDR1 is SQVTM and CDR2 ANQGSEA. The CDR3 loop spans 11 amino acids. V was clipped by 4 bases and J by 4 bases, with 8 bases between them. For the CDR3, the DNA is TGCAGCGTTGGGGGGATATACGAGCAGTACTTC. Its translation is CSVGGIYEQYF.

V gene TRBV4-1 combines with J gene TRBJ1-6, with D uncertain. The ends were cut back, 1 base at V and 7 bases at J, with 17 bases in the middle. The CDR3 totals 17 residues. Germline V gene sequence: CDR1 MGHRA, CDR2 YSYEKL. This CDR3 reads CASSQGEMARGNSPLHF. The CDR3 DNA reads as TGCGCCAGCAGCCAAGGGGAGATGGCCCGCGGGAATTCACCCCTCCACTTT.

This clonotype was seen repeatedly, ten times or more. The rearrangement links TRBV7-2 to TRBJ2-2, with TRBD2 identical over 12 bases. This CDR3 region has 17 residues. V was pared by 4 bases and J by 2 bases, with 5 bases of the junction left unmatched. Germline V gene lookup returns CDR1 SGHTA and CDR2 FQGNSA. The CDR3 bases are TGTGCCAGCAGCTCATGGACTAGCGGGACCAACACCGGGGAGCTGTTTTTT. Protein: CASSSWTSGTNTGELFF.

The rearrangement joins TRBV6-1 to TRBJ2-2, with 11 bases matching TRBD2. The germline gives CDR1 MNHNS, CDR2 SASEGT. The junction had 7 bases not matched to a gene; V was cut back by 10 bases and J by 0 bases. The CDR3 spans 16 residues. The CDR3 nucleotides are TGTGCCAACCCACTAGCGGGGGCTTCGAACACCGGGGAGCTGTTTTTT. Translation: CANPLAGASNTGELFF.

This clonotype was seen ten or more times. V is TRBV12-3 or TRBV12-4 and J is TRBJ2-1, with D maybe TRBD1 (5 bases). V lost 5 bases and J 2 bases, leaving 16 bases between the germline ends. The CDR3 spans 16 residues. CDR3: CASSDKTVNTYNEQFF. In nucleotides, the CDR3 is TGTGCCAGCAGTGACAAGACAGTGAACACCTACAATGAGCAGTTCTTC.

In this sample, this clonotype turned up many times. The V and J genes are TRBV12-3 or TRBV12-4 and TRBJ2-3, with 9 bases aligning to TRBD2. This CDR3 spans 17 amino acids. The J segment lost 0 bases and the V segment lost 6 bases, leaving 10 bases of the junction unmatched. CDR3 bases: TGTGCCAGCAGCCGTAGCGGGGGTAGTGCTAGCACAGATACGCAGTATTTT. Its translation: CASSRSGGSASTDTQYF.

This clonotype has just a few counts. The chain links TRBV4-3 to TRBJ2-5, with 8 bases fitting TRBD2. Germline CDR1 and CDR2: LGHNA and YSLEER. J was trimmed by 1 base and V by 0 bases; bases with no gene match: 7. This CDR3 has 17 residues. The CDR3 DNA reads as TGCGCCAGCAGCCAAGATTTTCGCGGGAGGCCCCAAGAGACCCAGTACTTC. This translates into CASSQDFRGRPQETQYF.

The chain is built from TRBV12-3 or TRBV12-4 and TRBJ1-1; TRBD1 agrees at 7 bases. V trimming: 7 bases; J trimming: 5 bases; junction bases outside the gene matches: 10. CDR3 length: 14 amino acids. The CDR3 loop is CASITGTVGTEAFF. CDR3 DNA sequence: TGTGCCAGCATTACCGGGACAGTTGGTACTGAAGCTTTCTTT.

This clonotype was counted between two and nine times. CDR3: CASSPIQENEQYF. The DNA for the CDR3 is TGTGCCAGCTCACCGATTCAGGAAAACGAGCAGTACTTC. The J gene is TRBJ2-7, the V gene TRBV18; D is unresolved. CDR3 length: 13 amino acids. Trimming shortened V by 3 bases and J by 5 bases, and 11 bases separated the two germline ends. Germline CDR1 and CDR2: KGHSH and LQKENI.

This clonotype turned up a few times. The chain uses TRBV12-5 and TRBJ1-5, with TRBD1 matching 7 bases. The junction had 1 base not matched to a gene; V was cut back by 1 base and J by 1 base. The length of the CDR3 is 15 residues. The germline gives CDR1 LGHNT, CDR2 FRNRAP. CDR3 loop: CASGLDRGSNQPQHF. The CDR3 DNA follows: TGTGCTAGTGGTTTGGACAGGGGAAGCAATCAGCCCCAGCATTTT. Variable domain in full (rest from reference TRBV12-5 and TRBJ1-5): DARVTQTPRHKVTEMGQEVTMRCQPILGHNTVFWYRQTMMQGLELLAYFRNRAPLDDSGMPKDRFSAEMPDATLATLKIQPSEPRDSAVYFCASGLDRGSNQPQHFGDGTRLSIL.